The sequence of this T cell receptor beta chain was determined in a study of post-analysis software for immune sequencing data. Study overall: Relapsing-remitting, secondary progressive and progressive-relapsing forms of multiple sclerosis all featured among disease courses.

The TCR beta cDNA libraries contained unique molecular identifiers. Input populations of roughly 0.9 to 10 million T cells gave rise to around 480,000 cDNA molecules. TCRdb passed the PCR reads through MiXCR, listing each CDR3 protein once. Among approximately 570,000 distinct CDR3 sequences listed, around 44% were seen once. Per germline, CDR1 SGHRS and CDR2 YFSETQ. The CDR3 runs to 15 residues. V was clipped by 4 bases and J by 1 base; unmatched bases: 6. Study conclusions and caveats: In patients, a few TRBV segments were more frequent than in controls, with TRBV5-6, TRBV5-1 and TRBV20-1 among them. Significantly decreased normalized Chao1 diversity was recorded for multiple sclerosis patients relative to controls. F measure clustering grouped samples strongly by preparation batch.

Concerning this clonotype: Its antigen is not known.

Sequenced sample: blood. The chain has TRBV5-1 and TRBJ1-1; 8 bases map to TRBD1. The clonotype originates from a girl under 18 with multiple sclerosis. The DNA for the CDR3 is TGCGCCAGCAGCGACTGGACAGGGCAGAACACTGAAGCTTTCTTT. Residues: CASSDWTGQNTEAFF. Full variable domain (missing parts from reference TRBV5-1 and TRBJ1-1): KAGVTQTPRYLIKTRGQQVTLSCSPISGHRSVSWYQQTPGQGLQFLFEYFSETQRNKGNFPGRFSGRQFSNSRSEMNVSTLELGDSALYLCASSDWTGQNTEAFFGQGTRLTVV.